The 30 T cell receptor beta chains given below trace back to one sample, sequenced in a study of glioma-infiltrating T cells after dendritic cell vaccination. Using immunoSEQ multiplex PCR, the repertoire was profiled, and TCRdb retains in-frame clones only, with some absent. Of around 90,000 clones in the sample, roughly four fifths were seen once. Time point denoted: after dendritic cell vaccination, including at tumor progression/relapse. The source was blood, collected after dendritic cell vaccination. These receptors all stem from a human donor with glioblastoma.

The chain joins TRBV5-1 to TRBJ2-3; TRBD2 aligns across 11 bases. The length of the CDR3 is 16 residues. J was trimmed by 2 bases and V by 4 bases; bases with no gene match: 6. Germline loops: CDR1 SGHRS, CDR2 YFSETQ. CDR3 amino acids: CASSKIAGGLTDTQYF. CDR3 nucleotides: TGCGCCAGCAGCAAAATAGCGGGAGGGCTCACAGATACGCAGTATTTT.

This chain uses TRBV5-1 with TRBJ1-2, with D perhaps matching TRBD1 (6 bases). Trimming took 1 base from V and 8 from J, leaving 18 bases between them. The germline CDR1 and CDR2 sequences are SGHRS and YFSETQ. This CDR3 spans 15 amino acids. CDR3 sequence (DNA): TGCGCCAGCAGCTTGTTTGGGGGCGCAGGATACGGCTACACCTTC. It specifies CASSLFGGAGYGYTF.

This chain joins TRBV6-1 and TRBJ2-2; 8 bases are shared with TRBD1. CDR1 MNHNS and CDR2 SASEGT come from the germline V gene. The J segment lost 3 bases and the V segment lost 5 bases, leaving 5 bases of the junction unmatched. The CDR3 has 15 residues. CDR3 nucleotides: TGTGCCAGCAGTAAGACAGGGGACGACACCGGGGAGCTGTTTTTT. Translated: CASSKTGDDTGELFF.

This clone occurred once. CDR3 amino acids: CASSQVAGSVSYEQYF. CDR3 DNA: TGCGCCAGCAGCCAAGTAGCCGGAAGTGTATCGTACGAGCAGTACTTC. The rearrangement uses TRBV4-1 and TRBJ2-7; no firm D call. This CDR3 has 16 residues. Germline V gene sequence: CDR1 MGHRA, CDR2 YSYEKL. V lost 1 base and J lost 4, with 17 bases in between.

This clone was observed a handful of times. The rearrangement links TRBV7-3 to TRBJ2-1; D is undetermined. Germline-derived CDR1 and CDR2 are SGHTA and FQGTGA. This CDR3 spans 11 amino acids. V was trimmed by 2 bases and J by 7 bases, leaving 3 bases between them. The CDR3 is CASSLPNEQFF. CDR3 in DNA: TGTGCCAGCAGCTTACCGAATGAGCAGTTCTTC.

The chain links TRBV27 to TRBJ1-5; 10 bases are shared with TRBD1. V lost 5 bases and J lost 1; bases outside the gene matches: 8. CDR3 length: 17 residues. The germline V gene has CDR1 MNHEY and CDR2 SMNVEV (reference sequence). As DNA, the CDR3 is TGTGCCAGCAGTCCGGGGACAGGGGCGGGAAGCAATCAGCCCCAGCATTTT. This translates into CASSPGTGAGSNQPQHF.

The genes are TRBV6-1 and TRBJ2-7; 11 bases line up with TRBD1. Germline CDR1 is MNHNS and CDR2 is SASEGT. CDR3 length: 15 amino acids. J lost 2 bases, V lost 1 base, and 1 base had no gene match. CDR3: CASSEGGQGAYEQYV. CDR3 in DNA: TGTGCCAGCAGTGAAGGGGGACAGGGGGCCTACGAGCAGTACGTC.

This clone was seen a handful of times. The chain combines TRBV10-1 with TRBJ2-5; 7 positions agree with TRBD1. J was trimmed by 3 bases and V by 3 bases; bases with no gene match: 7. The CDR3 consists of 15 residues. The germline gives CDR1 WNHNN, CDR2 SYGVQD (reference sequence). The CDR3, as DNA: TGCGCCAGCAGTGATTCCCGACAGGGAAAAGAGACCCAGTACTTC. Amino acid sequence: CASSDSRQGKETQYF.

This sequence joins TRBV7-9 and TRBJ1-2; 8 bases map to TRBD1. The CDR3 covers 14 residues. Germline V gene lookup returns CDR1 SEHNR and CDR2 FQNEAQ (reference sequence). Germline trimming cut 1 base from V and 10 bases from J; bases unmatched to any gene: 8. CDR3: CASSLGRQGTLYTF. The CDR3 DNA reads as TGTGCCAGCAGCTTAGGTCGACAGGGGACCCTCTACACCTTC.

This clone was recorded a few times. The rearrangement links TRBV6-1 to TRBJ2-3; 7 bases match TRBD1. V trimming: 3 bases; J trimming: 0 bases; junction bases outside the gene matches: 9. This CDR3 comprises 17 residues. Germline V CDR1 and CDR2: MNHNS, SASEGT. The CDR3 loop reads CASSDFHRGPSTDTQYF. The CDR3 coding sequence is TGTGCCAGCAGTGACTTTCACAGGGGCCCAAGCACAGATACGCAGTATTTT.

J is TRBJ2-7 and V is TRBV11-2; no reliable D call. Germline CDR1 and CDR2: SGHAT and FQNNGV. With 3 bases removed from V and 3 bases from J, the gap between germline ends came to 6 bases. CDR3 length: 12 residues. As DNA, the CDR3 is TGTGCCAGCAGCTTTTCCGTCTACGAGCAGTACTTC. Its protein product is CASSFSVYEQYF. Supplemented by reference TRBV11-2 and TRBJ2-7, the full variable domain reads EAGVAQSPRYKIIEKRQSVAFWCNPISGHATLYWYQQILGQGPKLLIQFQNNGVVDDSQLPKDRFSAERLKGVDSTLKIQPAKLEDSAVYLCASSFSVYEQYFGPGTRLTVT.

V is TRBV18 and J is TRBJ1-5; 7 nucleotides align to TRBD1. V was pared by 2 bases and J by 4 bases, with 11 bases of the junction left unmatched. The length of the CDR3 is 17 residues. Germline assignment: CDR1 KGHSH and CDR2 LQKENI. The CDR3 region has the DNA TGTGCCAGCTCACCAAGTTCGGGTGTCAGGGGGAATCAGCCCCAGCATTTT. Amino acid sequence: CASSPSSGVRGNQPQHF.

The chain combines TRBV30 with TRBJ1-2; TRBD1 aligns across 9 bases. Losses at the gene ends were 3 bases for V and 5 bases for J; bases not matched to a gene: 7. This CDR3 is built from 14 residues. Germline loops: CDR1 GTSNPN, CDR2 SVGIG (reference sequence). The CDR3 sequence is CAWSRRGTGYGYTF. DNA for the CDR3: TGTGCCTGGAGCCGTAGAGGGACAGGGTATGGCTACACCTTC. Complete variable domain (other parts from reference TRBV30 and TRBJ1-2): SQTIHQWPATLVQPVGSPLSLECTVEGTSNPNLYWYRQAAGRGLQLLFYSVGIGQISSEVPQNLSASRPQDRQFILSSKKLLLSDSGFYLCAWSRRGTGYGYTFGSGTRLTVV.

This clone has just one count. The V call is TRBV7-3, the J call TRBJ1-2; the D is unclear. The CDR3 sequence is 14 residues long. Germline values: CDR1 SGHTA, CDR2 FQGTGA. The V end lost 4 bases, the J end lost 8 bases, and 17 bases lay between the germline ends. For the CDR3, the DNA is TGTGCCAGCAGCTCCTCCGGTGGGCTCGGCGGCTACACCTTC. Translated: CASSSSGGLGGYTF.

The chain uses TRBV9 and TRBJ2-3, with 9 bases aligning to TRBD2. Germline lookup yields CDR1 SGDLS and CDR2 YYNGEE. The ends lost 0 bases at V and 2 bases at J; junction bases unmatched: 4. This CDR3 is built from 16 residues. CDR3 sequence reads: CASSVALAGPTDTQYF. In nucleotides, the CDR3 is TGTGCCAGCAGCGTAGCTCTAGCGGGACCCACAGATACGCAGTATTTT. The full variable domain, in which reference TRBV9 and TRBJ2-3 provide the parts outside the CDR3, is DSGVTQTPKHLITATGQRVTLRCSPRSGDLSVYWYQQSLDQGLQFLIQYYNGEERAKGNILERFSAQQFPDLHSELNLSSLELGDSALYFCASSVALAGPTDTQYFGPGTRLTVL.

V is TRBV5-1 and J is TRBJ2-7; maybe TRBD1 (5 bases). Germline lookup yields CDR1 SGHRS and CDR2 YFSETQ. V lost 4 bases and J lost 3, with 8 bases in between. The CDR3 is 12 amino acids. Here the CDR3 reads CASSVDSYEQYF. CDR3 DNA sequence: TGCGCCAGCAGCGTCGACAGCTACGAGCAGTACTTC.

The rearrangement joins TRBV19 to TRBJ2-2; D possibly corresponds to TRBD1 (6 bases). Germline V lookup: CDR1 LNHDA, CDR2 SQIVND (reference sequence). Between the trimmed V and J ends, which lost 8 bases and 4 bases, there was a span of 17 bases. The CDR3 covers 15 residues. DNA of the CDR3: TGTGCCAGTGGGGGTGCAGGGGCGGGCACCGGGGAGCTGTTTTTT. Amino acid sequence: CASGGAGAGTGELFF.

CDR3 region: CASSLGPGTSGGEQYF. The CDR3 bases are TGCGCCAGCAGCTTGGGCCCTGGGACTAGCGGGGGCGAGCAGTACTTC. V and J are TRBV5-1 and TRBJ2-7; 14 bases line up with TRBD2. The CDR3 extends over 16 amino acids. The V segment lost 0 bases and the J segment 6 bases; nucleotides outside the gene matches: 5. Per the germline V gene, CDR1 is SGHRS and CDR2 is YFSETQ. The complete variable domain, with remaining parts taken from reference TRBV5-1 and TRBJ2-7, reads KAGVTQTPRYLIKTRGQQVTLSCSPISGHRSVSWYQQTPGQGLQFLFEYFSETQRNKGNFPGRFSGRQFSNSRSEMNVSTLELGDSALYLCASSLGPGTSGGEQYFGPGTRLTVT.

V usage is TRBV9 and J usage is TRBJ2-2, with D possibly TRBD2 on 6 matching bases. V lost 5 bases to trimming and J lost 1 base, with 9 bases between them. CDR1 and CDR2 from the germline V gene are SGDLS and YYNGEE. The CDR3 has 14 amino acids. CDR3 residues: CASRRDWNTGELFF. CDR3 nucleotides: TGTGCCAGCAGGAGGGACTGGAACACCGGGGAGCTGTTTTTT.

The chain uses TRBV7-9 and TRBJ1-5, with a weak D call TRBD1 (6 bases). From germline, CDR1 is SEHNR and CDR2 FQNEAQ (reference sequence). CDR3 length: 14 amino acids. V dropped 7 bases and J dropped 4 bases, with 14 bases sitting between them. CDR3 coding DNA: TGTGCCAGCACCATCAGGGGAGGGAATCAGCCCCAGCATTTT. It encodes CASTIRGGNQPQHF.

The chain links TRBV5-6 to TRBJ1-3, with 7 bases aligning to TRBD1. CDR3 length: 18 amino acids. V was pared by 6 bases and J by 0 bases, with 15 bases of the junction left unmatched. CDR1 and CDR2 (germline): SGHDT, YYEEEE. CDR3: CASTRLGTVTFSGNTIYF. The CDR3 bases are TGTGCCAGCACCCGCCTCGGGACAGTTACATTCTCTGGAAACACCATATATTTT.

J is TRBJ2-5 and V is TRBV9; 7 bases match TRBD2. The germline gives CDR1 SGDLS, CDR2 YYNGEE. Trimming cost V 3 bases and J 5 bases; bases outside gene matches: 7. This CDR3 region has 14 residues. Written as DNA, the CDR3 is TGTGCCAGCAGCGAGGGCGGGAGTGGGGAGACCCAGTACTTC. This translates into CASSEGGSGETQYF.

The V call is TRBV5-1, the J call TRBJ2-5; TRBD2 might be the D (6 bases). V lost 4 bases, J lost 5 bases, and 18 bases lay in between. CDR1 is SGHRS, CDR2 YFSETQ, per germline. The CDR3 covers 15 residues. This CDR3 reads CASSPLPGGGETQYF. CDR3 DNA: TGCGCCAGCAGCCCCTTGCCAGGTGGGGGGGAGACCCAGTACTTC.

The V and J genes are TRBV9 and TRBJ2-1; TRBD1 aligns across 8 bases. This CDR3 spans 17 amino acids. Germline V gene data show CDR1 as SGDLS and CDR2 as YYNGEE. The V segment lost 4 bases and the J segment 7 bases; nucleotides outside the gene matches: 16. CDR3 nucleotides: TGTGCCAGCAGCCCACGGACAGGGCCTCCGGACTGGAATGAGCAGTTCTTC. As protein: CASSPRTGPPDWNEQFF.

The chain joins TRBV5-1 to TRBJ1-2, with D uncertain. V was pared by 4 bases and J by 5 bases, with 18 bases between. The CDR3 runs to 15 residues. In germline, CDR1 is SGHRS, CDR2 YFSETQ. As DNA, the CDR3 is TGCGCCAGCAGCATCGGACGGGGAGTGGTATATGGCTACACCTTC. It translates to CASSIGRGVVYGYTF.

This sequence joins TRBV19 and TRBJ2-7, with 7 bases fitting TRBD1. The CDR3 totals 17 residues. V trimming: 3 bases; J trimming: 0 bases; junction bases outside the gene matches: 11. From germline, CDR1 is LNHDA and CDR2 SQIVND (reference sequence). CDR3 protein: CASSIRPTTGSSYEQYF. DNA for the CDR3: TGTGCCAGTAGTATTCGCCCCACGACAGGGAGCTCCTACGAGCAGTACTTC.

The CDR3 here is CASSLGSPSGGTDTQYF. CDR3 nucleotide sequence: TGTGCCAGCAGTTTAGGGTCGCCTAGCGGGGGGACAGATACGCAGTATTTT. The chain recombines TRBV27 with TRBJ2-3, with TRBD2 identical over 11 bases. The trim removed 2 bases at V and 3 bases at J, leaving 7 bases unmatched. The germline CDR1 and CDR2 sequences are MNHEY and SMNVEV (reference sequence). The length of the CDR3 is 17 residues.

The rearrangement links TRBV6-1 to TRBJ1-6, with a possible D match to TRBD1 (5 bases). There are 15 residues in the CDR3. CDR1 is MNHNS and CDR2 is SASEGT in the germline V gene. Trimming removed 0 bases from V and 3 bases from J, with 6 bases in between. The CDR3 region has the DNA TGTGCCAGCAGTGAAGCCCAGGGCTATAATTCACCCCTCCACTTT. Amino acid sequence: CASSEAQGYNSPLHF.

The chain combines TRBV6-1 with TRBJ2-5; the match to TRBD2 covers 12 bases. The length of the CDR3 is 16 residues. The germline V gene has CDR1 MNHNS and CDR2 SASEGT. Germline trimming cut 2 bases from V and 3 bases from J; bases unmatched to any gene: 4. CDR3 DNA: TGTGCCAGCAGTGAAAGGCCTAGCGGGGGGGAAGAGACCCAGTACTTC. Its protein is CASSERPSGGEETQYF.

The chain uses TRBV7-2 and TRBJ2-2; D remains ambiguous. The CDR3 sequence is 14 residues long. Germline V gene lookup returns CDR1 SGHTA and CDR2 FQGNSA. Trimming pared 1 base from V and 1 base from J, leaving 4 bases between. The CDR3 protein is CASSLGQNTGELFF. Here the CDR3 DNA reads TGTGCCAGCAGCTTAGGTCAGAACACCGGGGAGCTGTTTTTT.